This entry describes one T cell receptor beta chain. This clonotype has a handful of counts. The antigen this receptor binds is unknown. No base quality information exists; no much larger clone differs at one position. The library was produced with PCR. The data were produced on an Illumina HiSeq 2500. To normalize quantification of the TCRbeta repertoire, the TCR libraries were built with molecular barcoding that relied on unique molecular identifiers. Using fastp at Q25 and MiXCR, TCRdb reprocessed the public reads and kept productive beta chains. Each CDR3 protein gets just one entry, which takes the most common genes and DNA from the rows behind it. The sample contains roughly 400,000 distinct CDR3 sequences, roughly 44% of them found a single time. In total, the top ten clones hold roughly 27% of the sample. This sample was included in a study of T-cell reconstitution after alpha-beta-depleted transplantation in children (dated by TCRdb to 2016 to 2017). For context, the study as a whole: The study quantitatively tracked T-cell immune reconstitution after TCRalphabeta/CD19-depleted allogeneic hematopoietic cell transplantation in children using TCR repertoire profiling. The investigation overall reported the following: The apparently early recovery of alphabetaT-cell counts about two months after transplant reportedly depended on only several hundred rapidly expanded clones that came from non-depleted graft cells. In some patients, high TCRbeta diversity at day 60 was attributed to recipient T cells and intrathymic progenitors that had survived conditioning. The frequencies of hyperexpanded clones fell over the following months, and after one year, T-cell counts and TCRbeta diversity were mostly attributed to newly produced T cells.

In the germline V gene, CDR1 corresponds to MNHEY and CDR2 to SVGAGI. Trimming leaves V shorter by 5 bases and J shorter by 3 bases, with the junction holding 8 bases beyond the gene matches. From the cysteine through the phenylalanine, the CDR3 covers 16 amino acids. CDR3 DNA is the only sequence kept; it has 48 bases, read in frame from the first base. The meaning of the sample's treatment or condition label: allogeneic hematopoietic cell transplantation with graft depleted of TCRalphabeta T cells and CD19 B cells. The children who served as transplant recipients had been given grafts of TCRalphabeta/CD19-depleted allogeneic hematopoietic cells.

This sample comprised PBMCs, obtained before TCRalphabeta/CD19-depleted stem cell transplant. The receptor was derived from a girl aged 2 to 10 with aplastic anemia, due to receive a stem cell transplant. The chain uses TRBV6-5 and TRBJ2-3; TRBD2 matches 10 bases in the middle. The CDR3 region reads CASSRRLAGGTDTQYF. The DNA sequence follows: TGTGCCAGCAGTCGCCGACTAGCGGGTGGGACAGATACGCAGTATTTT.